A single sample is the source of the 26 T cell receptor beta chains below, sequenced in a study of T cells after yellow fever vaccination. TCRdb re-called the 5' RACE reads through MiXCR, storing one row per CDR3 protein. Among a few hundred thousand distinct CDR3 sequences listed, 8.1% were seen once. Sequencing was performed on PBMCs, taken 45 days after the first yellow fever vaccination. These TCRs come from a man aged 18 to 29 who received the YFV17D yellow fever vaccine.

The table lists this clonotype with a few counts. The chain is built from TRBV6-5 and TRBJ1-2; D uncertain. Trimming pared 2 bases from V and 8 bases from J, leaving 21 bases between. CDR3 length equals 16 residues. Germline assignment: CDR1 MNHEY and CDR2 SVGAGI. In nucleotides, the CDR3 is TGTGCCAGCAGTTACGAGACCAGGTCGCCGGGGAGCGGCTACACCTTC. This translates into CASSYETRSPGSGYTF.

V gene TRBV29-1 combines with J gene TRBJ2-7; TRBD1 might be the D (6 bases). The CDR3 sequence is 12 residues long. Trimming removed 2 bases from V and 9 bases from J, with 14 bases in between. The germline V gene encodes CDR1 SQVTM and CDR2 ANQGSEA. The CDR3 protein is CSVELDSGAQYV. CDR3 DNA sequence: TGCAGCGTTGAACTGGACAGCGGCGCGCAGTACGTC.

This clonotype was seen many times. The chain couples TRBV11-2 to TRBJ1-2, with 9 bases aligning to TRBD1. This CDR3 comprises 14 residues. Unmatched junction bases numbered 2, after V lost 2 bases and J lost 4 bases. Germline V gives CDR1 SGHAT, CDR2 FQNNGV. The CDR3 region has the DNA TGTGCCAGCAGCTTATTGGGACAGGGCTATGGCTACACCTTC. Translating gives CASSLLGQGYGYTF.

This clonotype was detected only a few times. This chain uses TRBV11-2 with TRBJ2-6, with a weak D call TRBD2 (6 bases). V shed 5 bases and J shed 0 bases, with 17 bases lying between them. The germline V gene encodes CDR1 SGHAT and CDR2 FQNNGV. This CDR3 has 18 residues. The CDR3 DNA sequence: TGTGCCAGCAGCCGACGAGGAGGGGATCGCTCTGGGGCCAACGTCCTGACTTTC. Amino acid sequence: CASSRRGGDRSGANVLTF.

This clonotype was picked up a small number of times. V gene TRBV6-1 combines with J gene TRBJ1-2; a possible D gene is TRBD1 (6 bases). Germline-derived CDR1 and CDR2 are MNHNS and SASEGT. V lost 6 bases and J 3 bases, leaving 20 bases between the germline ends. CDR3 length: 16 amino acids. The CDR3 DNA reads as TGTGCCAGCAGCACCCCCGCACAGGCAGGGGACTATGGCTACACCTTC. This translates into CASSTPAQAGDYGYTF.

The chain couples TRBV5-1 to TRBJ1-5, with TRBD1 matching 8 bases. This CDR3 is built from 15 residues. The J segment lost 4 bases and the V segment lost 4 bases, leaving 7 bases of the junction unmatched. Germline CDR1 is SGHRS and CDR2 is YFSETQ. The CDR3 nucleotides are TGCGCCAGCAGCACCGGGACAGGTTCGAATCAGCCCCAGCATTTT. This gives the protein CASSTGTGSNQPQHF.

This clonotype was recorded a few times. The V gene is TRBV12-3 or TRBV12-4, the J gene TRBJ1-1; D might be TRBD1 (5 bases). V was trimmed by 6 bases and J by 0 bases, leaving 11 bases between them. This CDR3 has 14 residues. CDR3 loop: CASRRQYMNTEAFF. CDR3 bases: TGTGCCAGCAGACGACAGTACATGAACACTGAAGCTTTCTTT.

This sequence joins TRBV7-2 and TRBJ2-7; 7 bases are a match to TRBD2. Trimming cost V 1 base and J 2 bases; bases outside gene matches: 5. The CDR3 contains 15 residues. The germline V gene encodes CDR1 SGHTA and CDR2 FQGNSA. The CDR3 coding sequence is TGTGCCAGCAGCTTAGGGGAGGGGTCGACCTACGAGCAGTACTTC. Protein sequence: CASSLGEGSTYEQYF.

This clonotype has only a few counts. The chain has TRBV20-1 and TRBJ2-3; D is undetermined. In germline, CDR1 is DFQATT, CDR2 SNEGSKA (reference sequence). The CDR3 is 12 residues long. Deletions cut 6 bases from V and 0 bases from J, with 7 bases between. This CDR3 reads CSAPYSTDTQYF. In nucleotides, the CDR3 is TGCAGTGCCCCGTACAGCACAGATACGCAGTATTTT.

There are a few counts of this clonotype. Here the CDR3 reads CSAIEDTKGADTQYF. Here the CDR3 DNA reads TGCAGTGCTATCGAAGACACAAAAGGAGCAGATACGCAGTATTTT. The chain combines TRBV20-1 with TRBJ2-3; no definite D call. The germline gives CDR1 DFQATT, CDR2 SNEGSKA (reference sequence). This CDR3 contains 15 residues. The germline V and J ends were trimmed by 4 bases and 4 bases, with 18 bases remaining between them.

J is TRBJ1-2 and V is TRBV4-3, with TRBD1 matching 10 bases. Germline V gene data show CDR1 as LGHNA and CDR2 as YSLEER. With V trimmed by 4 bases and J by 1 base, 6 bases remained unmatched. This CDR3 region has 16 residues. The CDR3 DNA reads as TGCGCCAGCAGCCGCGGACAGGGGGAGGTTAACTATGGCTACACCTTC. Translated: CASSRGQGEVNYGYTF.

This sequence joins TRBV20-1 and TRBJ2-7, with D uncertain. The germline V and J ends were trimmed by 3 bases and 1 base, with 10 bases remaining between them. This CDR3 has 13 amino acids. Looked up from germline, CDR1 is DFQATT and CDR2 is SNEGSKA (reference sequence). DNA of the CDR3: TGCAGTGCTAGGTCAGTTTCATCCTACGAGCAGTACTTC. Amino acid sequence: CSARSVSSYEQYF.

This sequence joins TRBV29-1 and TRBJ1-1; possibly TRBD1 for D (5 bases). V lost 4 bases and J 3 bases, leaving 9 bases between the germline ends. CDR3 length: 12 residues. Germline CDR1 SQVTM, CDR2 ANQGSEA. As DNA, the CDR3 is TGCAGCGTTGGCGTGACAGACACTGAAGCTTTCTTT. Its translation: CSVGVTDTEAFF.

This clonotype was observed a handful of times. CDR3 sequence reads: CASKLRPSTDTQYF. The CDR3 nucleotides are TGTGCCAGCAAGCTCCGACCTAGCACAGATACGCAGTATTTT. V is TRBV7-2 and J is TRBJ2-3, with D unresolved. CDR1 and CDR2 (germline): SGHTA, FQGNSA. CDR3 length: 14 residues. With 7 bases removed from V and 0 bases from J, the gap between germline ends came to 11 bases.

V usage is TRBV4-1 and J usage is TRBJ2-2, with a possible D match to TRBD1 (5 bases). Per germline, CDR1 MGHRA and CDR2 YSYEKL. Deletions cut 5 bases from V and 8 bases from J, with 15 bases between. There are 14 residues in the CDR3. The CDR3 sequence is CASSDDPGLGELFF. CDR3 nucleotide sequence: TGCGCCAGCAGCGACGACCCAGGGTTGGGGGAGCTGTTTTTT.

This chain links TRBV4-1 with TRBJ2-1; the match to TRBD2 covers 9 bases. The CDR3 totals 17 residues. V lost 0 bases to trimming and J lost 8 bases; unmatched junction nucleotides: 11. Germline CDR1 and CDR2: MGHRA and YSYEKL. For the CDR3, the DNA is TGCGCCAGCAGCCAAGATCGGAGCGGGGGGCCCTGGGATGAGCAGTTCTTC. It yields the protein CASSQDRSGGPWDEQFF.

This clonotype has a handful of counts. The chain is built from TRBV18 and TRBJ2-3; TRBD1 matches 9 bases. Trimming at V came to 4 bases and at J to 5 bases, leaving 7 bases not matched to a gene. The CDR3 sequence is 15 residues long. Germline assignment: CDR1 KGHSH and CDR2 LQKENI. The CDR3 DNA is TGTGCCAGCTCACGTTGGACAGGGGATAAAGATACGCAGTATTTT. Protein product: CASSRWTGDKDTQYF.

There are a few counts of this clonotype. CDR3 sequence reads: CASSPPFQGRETQYF. The DNA for the CDR3 is TGTGCCAGCTCACCACCGTTCCAGGGAAGAGAGACCCAGTACTTC. The chain carries TRBV18 and TRBJ2-5, with D perhaps matching TRBD1 (5 bases). Germline V gene data show CDR1 as KGHSH and CDR2 as LQKENI. V lost 0 bases, J lost 4 bases, and 12 bases lay in between. The CDR3 has 15 residues.

This clonotype was seen at least ten times. The V and J genes are TRBV9 and TRBJ2-2, with D unresolved. From germline, CDR1 is SGDLS and CDR2 YYNGEE. The CDR3 is 13 residues long. Deletions cut 0 bases from V and 1 base from J, with 1 base between. The CDR3 spells CASSVENTGELFF. In nucleotides, the CDR3 is TGTGCCAGCAGCGTAGAGAACACCGGGGAGCTGTTTTTT.

This clonotype turned up a few times. CDR3 region: CASSLTDSHYGYTF. As DNA, the CDR3 is TGTGCCAGCAGCTTGACGGACAGTCACTATGGCTACACCTTC. The J gene is TRBJ1-2, the V gene TRBV5-5, with D maybe TRBD1 (6 bases). Germline CDR1 SGHKS, CDR2 YYEKEE (reference sequence). There are 14 residues in the CDR3. V lost 1 base to trimming and J lost 3 bases, with 10 bases between them.

This chain joins TRBV6-5 and TRBJ2-2, with D tentatively TRBD1 or TRBD2 (5 bases each). The CDR3 has 14 amino acids. Germline CDR1 is MNHEY and CDR2 is SVGAGI. V dropped 3 bases and J dropped 8 bases, with 13 bases sitting between them. The CDR3 bases are TGTGCCAGCAGTTATTCGGGGCTAGTAGGGGAGCTGTTTTTT. Translating it yields CASSYSGLVGELFF.

This clonotype was observed a handful of times. V is TRBV12-3 or TRBV12-4 and J is TRBJ1-4; D might be TRBD1 (5 bases). Trimming took 3 bases from V and 8 from J, leaving 13 bases between them. The CDR3 length is 14 residues. Here the CDR3 reads CASSLAIRTEKLFF. The CDR3 coding sequence is TGTGCCAGCAGTTTGGCGATAAGGACAGAAAAACTGTTTTTT.

This clonotype was counted between two and nine times. V is TRBV27 and J is TRBJ1-5, with 8 bases matching TRBD1. Trimming cost V 6 bases and J 6 bases; bases outside gene matches: 7. The V gene's germline CDR1 is MNHEY and CDR2 SMNVEV (reference sequence). This CDR3 has 14 residues. CDR3 amino acids: CASRTGVIGQPQHF. The CDR3 DNA reads as TGTGCCAGCAGGACAGGGGTTATTGGTCAGCCCCAGCATTTT.

The chain combines TRBV6-1 with TRBJ2-5, with TRBD1 matching over 7 bases. The CDR3 is 14 amino acids. V lost 7 bases, J lost 4 bases, and 9 bases stayed unmatched. Looked up from germline, CDR1 is MNHNS and CDR2 is SASEGT. The DNA of the CDR3 is TGTGCCAGCAATAGACAGGGTTGGGGAGAGACCCAGTACTTC. Its protein product is CASNRQGWGETQYF.

The chain uses TRBV5-1 and TRBJ2-5; perhaps TRBD1 as D (6 bases). Germline V gene data show CDR1 as SGHRS and CDR2 as YFSETQ. There are 14 residues in the CDR3. V was shortened by 3 bases and J by 4 bases, with 13 bases between the two germline ends. Here the CDR3 reads CASSSDSGGETQYF. CDR3 nucleotides: TGCGCCAGCAGCTCGGACAGTGGAGGAGAGACCCAGTACTTC.

This clonotype was recorded a few times. V gene TRBV10-3 combines with J gene TRBJ2-3, with 8 bases fitting TRBD2. Per germline, CDR1 ENHRY and CDR2 SYGVKD. The junction had 8 bases not matched to a gene; V was cut back by 11 bases and J by 1 base. The CDR3 has 14 residues. The CDR3 is CAVREGRGTDTQYF. The CDR3 DNA sequence: TGTGCCGTCCGGGAGGGGAGGGGCACAGATACGCAGTATTTT.